These 20 T cell receptor beta chains were sequenced from one sample in a study of Graves' ophthalmopathy and Graves' hyperthyroidism. RNA served as the template for amplifying TCR beta CDR3 regions. The first round was an RT-PCR with HTBI primers, and the second round was a multiplex PCR. TCRdb fed the multiplex PCR reads into MiXCR, producing one record per CDR3 protein. This sample yields hundreds of thousands of distinct CDR3 sequences, of which roughly two fifths are seen a single time; approximately 46% belongs to the top ten. Sequencing input: peripheral blood. These receptors were obtained from an adult man with Graves' ophthalmopathy.

The gene calls are TRBV10-3 and TRBJ1-5; D possibly corresponds to TRBD1 (5 bases). CDR3 length: 14 amino acids. Germline assignment: CDR1 ENHRY and CDR2 SYGVKD. Between the trimmed V and J ends, which lost 4 bases and 12 bases, there was a span of 19 bases. CDR3 coding DNA: TGTGCCATCAGTGCGGTAGCGGGGGGTCCGATCCAGCATTTT. Protein product: CAISAVAGGPIQHF.

With respect to this clonotype: The CDR3 does not end in the conserved phenylalanine or tryptophan, so this is likely a read error. The chain's CDR3 is CASSLVPGTQETQYL. CDR3 nucleotides: TGTGCCAGCAGCTTAGTCCCGGGAACCCAAGAGACCCAGTACCTC. V and J are TRBV7-4 and TRBJ2-5, with D tentatively TRBD2 (5 bases). Germline CDR1 and CDR2: SGHVT and SQSDAQ. The CDR3 spans 15 residues. V was pared by 1 base and J by 1 base, with 10 bases between.

This clonotype was counted many times. The CDR3 reads CASSAEGQGDSPLHF. The CDR3 DNA sequence: TGTGCCAGCAGCGCCGAAGGGCAGGGTGACTCACCCCTCCACTTT. This chain links TRBV9 with TRBJ1-6, with D tentatively TRBD1 (5 bases). The CDR3 totals 15 residues. The germline CDR1 and CDR2 sequences are SGDLS and YYNGEE. The germline V and J ends were trimmed by 3 bases and 10 bases, with 17 bases remaining between them.

This clonotype was picked up a small number of times. V is TRBV12-2 and J is TRBJ1-1; the table assigns TRBD1, which was not confirmed against the DNA. TRBV12-2 is noted as a pseudogene. This CDR3 contains 17 residues. The CDR3 sequence is CASRQTTDVSMNTEAFF. The CDR3 DNA sequence: TGTGCAAGTCGTCAAACGACAGATGTTAGTATGAACACTGAAGCTTTCTTT.

On this clonotype: At one end, the junction sequence differs from germline, possibly due to a read error. The J gene is TRBJ2-7, the V gene TRBV7-3; D unresolved. This CDR3 region has 13 residues. Germline V gene lookup returns CDR1 SGHTA and CDR2 FQGTGA. The CDR3 reads CASSFTNSYGQYF. The CDR3 DNA reads TGTGCCAGCAGCTTCACAAACTCCTACGGGCAGTACTTC. Looking up the rest from reference TRBV7-3 and TRBJ2-7 gives the full variable domain: GAGVSQTPSNKVTEKGKYVELRCDPISGHTALYWYRQSLGQGPEFLIYFQGTGAADDSGLPNDRFFAVRPEGSVSTLKIQRTERGDSAVYLCASSFTNSYGQYFGPGTRLTVT.

CDR3 sequence (DNA): TGTGCCAGCATAGGGCTAGCGGGGGCTCCGGAGGCCCAGTACTTC. As protein: CASIGLAGAPEAQYF. The chain carries TRBV7-2 and TRBJ2-5; 10 bases align to TRBD2. V lost 7 bases to trimming and J lost 9 bases; unmatched junction nucleotides: 14. The length of the CDR3 is 15 residues. CDR1 SGHTA and CDR2 FQGNSA come from the germline V gene.

This clonotype was recorded only once. V and J are TRBV24-1 and TRBJ2-3; 11 bases line up with TRBD1. The CDR3 is 16 residues long. J was trimmed by 3 bases and V by 4 bases; bases with no gene match: 5. The germline CDR1 and CDR2 sequences are KGHDR and SFDVKD. The CDR3 DNA reads TGTGCCACCAGTGACAGGACAGGGGGCGCGACAGATACGCAGTATTTT. It specifies CATSDRTGGATDTQYF.

The chain has TRBV20-1 and TRBJ1-3; possible D gene TRBD1, 6 bases. V lost 3 bases to trimming and J lost 8 bases, with 14 bases between them. Germline values: CDR1 DFQATT, CDR2 SNEGSKA (reference sequence). The CDR3 loop spans 13 amino acids. CDR3 loop: CSASSGRGDTIYF. The CDR3 DNA follows: TGCAGTGCTAGTTCCGGAAGGGGGGACACCATATATTTT.

Worth noting for this clonotype: This may be a read error, as it is one base from a much larger clone. The J gene is TRBJ1-1, the V gene TRBV11-1; D is undetermined. The CDR3 runs to 14 residues. The V and J ends lost 0 bases and 10 bases respectively, with 15 bases between them. The V gene's germline CDR1 is SGHAT and CDR2 FQDESV (reference sequence). CDR3 region: CASSLARSMSGAFF. CDR3 in DNA: TGTGCCAGCAGCTTAGCCCGCAGTATGTCTGGAGCTTTCTTT.

The J gene is TRBJ2-5, the V gene TRBV6-1; 9 nucleotides agree with TRBD1. Trimming removed 5 bases from V and 4 bases from J; junction bases left unmatched: 8. The CDR3 totals 15 residues. In germline, CDR1 is MNHNS, CDR2 SASEGT. The CDR3 sequence is CASSYITGGPETQYF. In DNA form, the CDR3 reads TGTGCCAGCAGTTACATTACAGGGGGCCCAGAGACCCAGTACTTC.

Many counts were recorded for this clonotype. The chain links TRBV10-3 to TRBJ2-7; D call uncertain. V was pared by 3 bases and J by 4 bases, with 4 bases between. Germline CDR1 and CDR2: ENHRY and SYGVKD. This CDR3 is 11 amino acids long. The CDR3 spells CAISEQYEQYF. The CDR3 DNA reads as TGTGCCATCAGTGAACAATACGAGCAGTACTTC.

This clonotype has a count of ten or more. This chain connects TRBV7-2 to TRBJ2-5, with TRBD2 matching over 8 bases. The CDR3 is 15 residues long. The V gene's germline CDR1 is SGHTA and CDR2 FQGNSA. The V and J ends lost 5 bases and 5 bases, in that order; junction bases with no gene match: 10. CDR3 in DNA: TGTGCCAGCAGCAACCAAGCGGGAGCAGGGGAGACCCAGTACTTC. Translating gives CASSNQAGAGETQYF.

The CDR3 loop is CARAVPVTTYGYTF. The CDR3 DNA follows: TGTGCTAGAGCCGTTCCTGTAACAACCTATGGCTACACCTTC. V and J are TRBV25-1 and TRBJ1-2; D is undetermined. The CDR3 sequence is 14 residues long. The V gene's germline CDR1 is MGHDK and CDR2 SYGVNS.

V usage is TRBV25-1 and J usage is TRBJ2-7; D call uncertain. There are 11 residues in the CDR3. Trimming pared 8 bases from V and 5 bases from J, leaving 10 bases between. CDR1 and CDR2 from the germline V gene are MGHDK and SYGVNS. CDR3 amino acids: CASFRGNEQYF. As DNA, the CDR3 is TGTGCCAGCTTTCGAGGTAACGAGCAGTACTTC.

The rearrangement links TRBV10-3 to TRBJ2-1, with D uncertain. The CDR3 has 17 residues. Per the germline V gene, CDR1 is ENHRY and CDR2 is SYGVKD. The V and J ends lost 3 bases and 4 bases respectively, with 19 bases between them. This chain's CDR3 is CAISDPGAIPSYNEQFF. Here the CDR3 DNA reads TGTGCCATCAGTGATCCAGGCGCGATTCCCTCATACAATGAGCAGTTCTTC.

This chain uses TRBV5-4 with TRBJ1-5, with D hard to call. The CDR3 runs to 13 residues. The V end was cut by 4 bases, the J end by 4 bases, with 9 bases between. Germline CDR1 and CDR2: SGHNT and YYREEE (reference sequence). CDR3 residues: CASSQRENQPQHF. The DNA for the CDR3 is TGTGCCAGCAGCCAAAGGGAGAATCAGCCCCAGCATTTT.

Many counts were recorded for this clonotype. The V call is TRBV29-1, the J call TRBJ2-7, with 9 bases lining up with TRBD1. Looked up from germline, CDR1 is SQVTM and CDR2 is ANQGSEA. The J segment lost 3 bases and the V segment lost 6 bases, leaving 3 bases of the junction unmatched. CDR3 size: 12 residues. CDR3 sequence reads: CSVGDRDYEQYF. CDR3 DNA: TGCAGCGTAGGGGACAGGGACTACGAGCAGTACTTC.

The chain couples TRBV29-1 to TRBJ1-4, with 8 nucleotides matching TRBD1. CDR1 SQVTM and CDR2 ANQGSEA come from the germline V gene. With V trimmed by 7 bases and J by 4 bases, 5 bases remained unmatched. The CDR3 is made up of 13 amino acids. The CDR3 bases are TGCAGCGCTAAGGACAGGGATAATGAAAAACTGTTTTTT. Translating it yields CSAKDRDNEKLFF. Combining the CDR3 with reference TRBV29-1 and TRBJ1-4 gives the whole variable domain SAVISQKPSRDICQRGTSLTIQCQVDSQVTMMFWYRQQPGQSLTLIATANQGSEATYESGFVIDKFPISRPNLTFSTLTVSNMSPEDSSIYLCSAKDRDNEKLFFGSGTQLSVL.

The chain carries TRBV7-9 and TRBJ1-5; no firm D call. CDR3 length: 15 residues. Trimming took off 2 bases at V and 5 bases at J, with 13 bases between the two ends. Germline V CDR1 and CDR2: SEHNR, FQNEAQ (reference sequence). The CDR3 sequence is CASSLIAGMDQPQHF. The CDR3 nucleotides read TGTGCCAGCAGCTTAATAGCCGGGATGGATCAGCCCCAGCATTTT.

This clonotype was observed a handful of times. The V gene is TRBV20-1, the J gene TRBJ2-7; 8 nucleotides match TRBD1. V shed 0 bases, J shed 5 bases, and the junction held 9 bases outside the gene matches. The CDR3 sequence is 15 residues long. Germline values: CDR1 DFQATT, CDR2 SNEGSKA (reference sequence). This chain's CDR3 is CSARDTQGALHEQYF. The CDR3, as DNA: TGCAGTGCTAGAGATACCCAGGGGGCCTTACACGAGCAGTACTTC.